This T cell receptor (beta chain) was obtained from a study of T cells in localized non-small cell lung cancer. Clones were read by immunoSEQ multiplex PCR, and TCRdb kept only the in-frame ones, dropping some. This sample has roughly 71,000 clones; around 85% occur once, and the top ten carry around a fifth. With 7 bases clipped from V and 5 bases from J, the junction kept 8 bases outside the gene matches. The CDR3 length is 15 residues. Germline V gene sequence: CDR1 MNHEY, CDR2 SVGAGI. This clone was seen a single time. The receptor was isolated from a male donor at least 60 years old with stage III squamous cell lung carcinoma. The sample consisted of peripheral blood, taken before any cancer treatment. V usage is TRBV6-5 and J usage is TRBJ2-2; 9 bases are a match to TRBD2. CDR3: CASTGGGAGTGELFF. The CDR3 DNA sequence: TGTGCCAGCACTGGCGGGGGGGCCGGTACCGGGGAGCTGTTTTTT.